The clone carrying this T cell receptor beta chain was found a few times. This entry comes from a study of blood T cells in healthy people across ages. V was clipped by 5 bases and J by 4 bases, with 17 bases between them. Germline CDR1 SGHTA, CDR2 FQGNSA. This CDR3 is 15 amino acids long. Through a sample-barcoded 5' primer and a J-beta primer mix, a second PCR was run for about 7 to 12 cycles. TCRdb re-analysed the 5' RACE reads in MiXCR, keeping a single row per CDR3 protein. The sample yields roughly 730,000 distinct CDR3 sequences, more than 55% seen once. This chain uses TRBV7-2 with TRBJ1-2, with D perhaps matching TRBD1 (6 bases). Sequenced input: blood. This receptor was taken from a man aged 40-49 years in good health. The CDR3 loop is CASSPQGGGFYGYTF. In DNA, the CDR3 is TGTGCCAGCAGCCCCCAGGGAGGGGGGTTCTATGGCTACACCTTC.